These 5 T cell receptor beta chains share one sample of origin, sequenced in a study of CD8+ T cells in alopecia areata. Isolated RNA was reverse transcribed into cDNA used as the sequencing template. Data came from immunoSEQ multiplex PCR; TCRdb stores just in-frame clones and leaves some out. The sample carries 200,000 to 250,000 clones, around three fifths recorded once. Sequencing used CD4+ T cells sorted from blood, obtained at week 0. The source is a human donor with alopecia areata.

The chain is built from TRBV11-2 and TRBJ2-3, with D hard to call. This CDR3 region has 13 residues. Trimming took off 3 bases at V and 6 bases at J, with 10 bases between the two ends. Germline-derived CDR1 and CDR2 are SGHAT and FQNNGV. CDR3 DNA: TGTGCCAGCAGCTTGGTGTTGTGGGATACGCAGTATTTT. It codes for CASSLVLWDTQYF.

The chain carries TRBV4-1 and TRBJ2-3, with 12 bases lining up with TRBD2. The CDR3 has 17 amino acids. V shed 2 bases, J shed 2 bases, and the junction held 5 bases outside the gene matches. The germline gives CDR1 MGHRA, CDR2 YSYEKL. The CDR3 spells CASSQPLAGGLTDTQYF. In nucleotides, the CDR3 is TGCGCCAGCAGCCAACCACTAGCGGGAGGCCTCACAGATACGCAGTATTTT.

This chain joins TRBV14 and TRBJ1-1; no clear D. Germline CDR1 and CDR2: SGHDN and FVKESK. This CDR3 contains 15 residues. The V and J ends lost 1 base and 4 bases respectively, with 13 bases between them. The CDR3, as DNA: TGTGCCAGCAGCCAAGCGGCAGCTCGGGGCACTGAAGCTTTCTTT. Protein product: CASSQAAARGTEAFF.

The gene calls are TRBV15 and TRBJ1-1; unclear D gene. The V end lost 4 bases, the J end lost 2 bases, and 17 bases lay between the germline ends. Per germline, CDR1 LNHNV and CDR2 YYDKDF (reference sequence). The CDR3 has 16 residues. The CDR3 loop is CATSIGRSYGNTEAFF. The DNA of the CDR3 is TGTGCCACCAGCATAGGTCGGTCGTATGGAAACACTGAAGCTTTCTTT.

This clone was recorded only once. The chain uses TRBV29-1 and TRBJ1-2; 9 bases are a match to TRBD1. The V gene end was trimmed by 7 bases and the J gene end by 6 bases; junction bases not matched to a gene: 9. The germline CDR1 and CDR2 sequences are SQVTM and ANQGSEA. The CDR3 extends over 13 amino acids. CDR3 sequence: CSGDPDRGNGYTF. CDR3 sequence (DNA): TGCAGCGGTGACCCGGACAGGGGTAATGGCTACACCTTC.